This T cell receptor beta chain was sequenced for a study of blood T cell repertoires in COVID-19. Study-wide background: Samples of COVID-19 (acute and convalescent) were obtained from the United States, Italy and Spain. T cells, B-cell-depleted T cells, or PBMCs provided the cDNA or gDNA that served as material.

The CDR3 is 18 amino acids. Authors' analysis steps: Nucleated cell counts were estimated from reference gene primer amplification. This table comes from immunoSEQ multiplex PCR, and its TCRdb copy is limited to in-frame clones, with some not included. V and J calls and clone size follow that table, whereas D and trimming were derived from the DNA. The sample has about 280,000 clones; roughly 85% are singletons. This receptor was obtained from a man aged 45-65 years with active or convalescent COVID-19. Sequencing input: peripheral blood. V is TRBV21-1 and J is TRBJ1-1; the D call TRBD1 from the table was never checked on the DNA. TRBV21-1 is deemed a pseudogene. The CDR3 nucleotides are TGTGCCAGCAGCAAAGCCTGGGACAGGGCGAGAGGGAACACTGAAGCTTTCTTT. Its protein is CASSKAWDRARGNTEAFF.